This T cell receptor beta chain was retrieved from a study of breast tumors, draining lymph nodes, adjacent tissues. Study findings and constraints: Findings are consistent with lymph node origin and intratumoral expansion of most tumor T cells. Luminal-like breast cancer showed significantly higher tumor–nontumor repertoire similarity than basal-like. That most tumor T cells come from lymph nodes remained unproven. Tumor TCR diversity was below lymph nodes but above nontumor tissue.

TCRdb passed the multiplex PCR reads through MiXCR, listing each CDR3 protein once. The table shows 150,000 to 250,000 distinct CDR3 sequences, with about 32% occurring only once. Breast cancer patients provided tissue from their axillary draining lymph nodes. The V gene's germline CDR1 is SGHTS and CDR2 YDEGEE. This CDR3 comprises 14 residues. V lost 6 bases and J lost 0, with 13 bases in between. This clonotype was found many times. Antigen specificity is unknown. This TCR came from a female donor with breast cancer. Some clones in this sample may be carry-over from other donors' samples. The material sequenced was axillary lymph node tissue. The chain couples TRBV5-8 to TRBJ2-7, with D perhaps matching TRBD2 (5 bases). CDR3 nucleotide sequence: TGTGCCAGCACCGGAGGTCCTAGCTCCTACGAGCAGTACTTC. This sequence encodes CASTGGPSSYEQYF.